The 30 T cell receptor beta chains reported below all come from one sample, sequenced in a study of cytomegalovirus exposure and HLA in healthy donors. The PCR ran on 60 Vbeta and 13 Jbeta primers. Method: immunoSEQ multiplex PCR; TCRdb's copy keeps in-frame clones and lacks some. The sample has roughly 100,000 clones, 75% to 85% seen once. Sample: PBMCs. The receptors were sampled from a man aged 25 to 45 in good health and CMV-seropositive.

As regards this clone: The junction departs from germline at one end; a sequencing error may be responsible. The V and J genes are TRBV5-1 and TRBJ1-2; TRBD1 agrees at 8 bases. Germline-derived CDR1 and CDR2 are SGHRS and YFSETQ. The CDR3 is 14 residues long. CDR3 region: CAGSSQDRGYGYTF. The CDR3 nucleotides are TGCGCCGGCAGCTCCCAAGACAGGGGATATGGCTACACCTTC.

This clone has a handful of counts. This chain joins TRBV27 and TRBJ1-5; possibly TRBD1 for D (5 bases). There are 15 residues in the CDR3. V was shortened by 1 base and J by 1 base, with 8 bases between the two germline ends. Germline assignment: CDR1 MNHEY and CDR2 SMNVEV (reference sequence). In nucleotides, the CDR3 is TGTGCCAGCAGTTTATGGGGGGGGAGCAATCAGCCCCAGCATTTT. It translates to CASSLWGGSNQPQHF.

The rearrangement joins TRBV6-6 to TRBJ2-7; 7 bases line up with TRBD1. Germline CDR1 is MNHNY and CDR2 is SVGAGI (reference sequence). The CDR3 is 15 residues long. The V gene end was trimmed by 6 bases and the J gene end by 1 base; junction bases not matched to a gene: 9. DNA for the CDR3: TGTGCCAGCAGCTCCGACAGGGTTTTATCCTACGAGCAGTACTTC. Translated: CASSSDRVLSYEQYF.

The V call is TRBV10-2, the J call TRBJ1-3, with a possible D match to TRBD1 (6 bases). The CDR3 sequence is 14 residues long. CDR1 WSHSY and CDR2 SAAADI come from the germline V gene. V lost 4 bases and J lost 2, with 9 bases in between. Here the CDR3 DNA reads TGCGCCAGCAGTGTAGGACAGACTGGAAACACCATATATTTT. This gives the protein CASSVGQTGNTIYF.

The chain uses TRBV30 and TRBJ2-3, with D possibly being TRBD1 (5 bases). The germline V gene has CDR1 GTSNPN and CDR2 SVGIG (reference sequence). Deletions cut 0 bases from V and 5 bases from J, with 9 bases between. The length of the CDR3 is 13 residues. CDR3 residues: CAWSVRRGDTQYF. In DNA form, the CDR3 reads TGTGCCTGGAGTGTACGAAGGGGAGATACGCAGTATTTT. Full variable domain (outside the CDR3, taken from reference TRBV30 and TRBJ2-3): SQTIHQWPATLVQPVGSPLSLECTVEGTSNPNLYWYRQAAGRGLQLLFYSVGIGQISSEVPQNLSASRPQDRQFILSSKKLLLSDSGFYLCAWSVRRGDTQYFGPGTRLTVL.

This chain links TRBV10-2 with TRBJ2-1; D is perhaps TRBD2 (5 bases). CDR3 length equals 16 residues. Trimming removed 0 bases at V and 7 bases at J, with 16 bases between. In germline, CDR1 is WSHSY, CDR2 SAAADI. CDR3 in DNA: TGCGCCAGCAGTGAGTCGGGCTTCTCGGGAAGGAATGAGCAGTTCTTC. Amino acids: CASSESGFSGRNEQFF.

The chain carries TRBV7-9 and TRBJ1-6, with D possibly matching TRBD1 (6 bases). CDR1 is SEHNR, CDR2 FQNEAQ, per germline (reference sequence). V shed 4 bases and J shed 0 bases, with 19 bases lying between them. The CDR3 spans 19 residues. CDR3 sequence: CASSSAGFDRSSYNSPLHF. The CDR3 nucleotides are TGTGCCAGCAGCTCCGCGGGTTTCGACAGGAGCTCCTATAATTCACCCCTCCACTTT.

V is TRBV4-3 and J is TRBJ2-5; 9 bases fit TRBD1. Germline V CDR1 and CDR2: LGHNA, YSLEER. J was trimmed by 5 bases and V by 2 bases; bases with no gene match: 6. The CDR3 length is 15 residues. DNA of the CDR3: TGCGCCAGCAGCCAAACAGGGGGCGCGGGGGAGACCCAGTACTTC. As protein: CASSQTGGAGETQYF.

The V and J genes are TRBV7-2 and TRBJ1-2; perhaps TRBD1 as D (6 bases). CDR1 and CDR2 from the germline V gene are SGHTA and FQGNSA. V lost 1 base and J 5 bases, leaving 14 bases between the germline ends. CDR3 size: 15 residues. The CDR3 DNA follows: TGTGCCAGCAGCTTAGGTCCAGGGGTAGGATATGGCTACACCTTC. This encodes CASSLGPGVGYGYTF.

The chain uses TRBV27 and TRBJ1-6; 8 nucleotides match TRBD1. The CDR3 is 14 amino acids. Trimming at V came to 5 bases and at J to 5 bases, leaving 2 bases not matched to a gene. Germline CDR1 is MNHEY and CDR2 is SMNVEV (reference sequence). The CDR3 is CASSLTGDNSPLHF. For the CDR3, the DNA is TGTGCCAGCAGTCTGACAGGGGATAATTCACCCCTCCACTTT.

J is TRBJ2-1 and V is TRBV7-9, with TRBD1 matching over 7 bases. V gave up 4 bases and J gave up 5 bases; unmatched junction bases: 11. The CDR3 sequence is 16 residues long. Germline lookup yields CDR1 SEHNR and CDR2 FQNEAQ (reference sequence). Here the CDR3 reads CASSSSAGTVHNEQFF. CDR3 nucleotides: TGTGCCAGCAGCTCTTCCGCCGGGACAGTGCACAATGAGCAGTTCTTC. Full variable domain (remainder filled in from reference TRBV7-9 and TRBJ2-1): DTGVSQNPRHKITKRGQNVTFRCDPISEHNRLYWYRQTLGQGPEFLTYFQNEAQLEKSRLLSDRFSAERPKGSFSTLEIQRTEQGDSAMYLCASSSSAGTVHNEQFFGPGTRLTVL.

The chain uses TRBV6-4 and TRBJ2-7; TRBD1 aligns across 10 bases. The CDR3 has 14 amino acids. CDR1 MRHNA and CDR2 SNTAGT come from the germline V gene. The V segment lost 4 bases and the J segment 7 bases; nucleotides outside the gene matches: 7. The CDR3 here is CASSGGTGAGEQYF. As DNA, the CDR3 is TGTGCCAGCAGTGGGGGGACAGGGGCAGGGGAGCAGTACTTC.

V usage is TRBV7-2 and J usage is TRBJ2-1; D might be TRBD2 (5 bases). The CDR3 extends over 12 amino acids. CDR1 is SGHTA, CDR2 FQGNSA, per germline. V lost 4 bases to trimming and J lost 9 bases, with 10 bases between them. DNA for the CDR3: TGTGCCAGCAGCTCCACTAGGGTTGAGCAGTTCTTC. Its translation is CASSSTRVEQFF.

This rearrangement joins TRBV7-2 to TRBJ1-6; 7 bases are a match to TRBD1. The V segment lost 4 bases and the J segment 8 bases; nucleotides outside the gene matches: 8. This CDR3 is built from 15 residues. Germline CDR1 SGHTA, CDR2 FQGNSA. The CDR3 loop reads CASSYETGRYSPLHF. The CDR3 region has the DNA TGTGCCAGCAGCTACGAGACAGGGAGGTATTCACCCCTCCACTTT.

This chain connects TRBV15 to TRBJ1-1; D is perhaps TRBD1 (5 bases). The V gene's germline CDR1 is LNHNV and CDR2 YYDKDF (reference sequence). This CDR3 is built from 13 residues. V was cut by 1 base and J by 6 bases, with 9 bases left in between. The CDR3 region is CATSRVTRAEAFF. CDR3 coding DNA: TGTGCCACCAGCAGAGTTACCAGGGCTGAAGCTTTCTTT. Full variable domain (missing parts from reference TRBV15 and TRBJ1-1): DAMVIQNPRYQVTQFGKPVTLSCSQTLNHNVMYWYQQKSSQAPKLLFHYYDKDFNNEADTPDNFQSRRPNTSFCFLDIRSPGLGDTAMYLCATSRVTRAEAFFGQGTRLTVV.

This clone was counted only a few times. The V gene is TRBV30, the J gene TRBJ2-2; TRBD1 agrees at 8 bases. The trim removed 5 bases at V and 3 bases at J, leaving 5 bases unmatched. This CDR3 is built from 14 residues. The germline gives CDR1 GTSNPN, CDR2 SVGIG (reference sequence). The CDR3 bases are TGTGCCTGGCGCAGGGGGCGTGACACCGGGGAGCTGTTTTTT. Encoded protein: CAWRRGRDTGELFF.

This clone showed up just once. The J gene is TRBJ1-2, the V gene TRBV7-2, with D tentatively TRBD1 (5 bases). The germline V gene has CDR1 SGHTA and CDR2 FQGNSA. The CDR3 extends over 16 amino acids. V was shortened by 4 bases and J by 4 bases, with 19 bases between the two germline ends. CDR3 DNA: TGTGCCAGCAGCTCCCAACCCCGACAGACCGTCTATGGCTACACCTTC. It encodes CASSSQPRQTVYGYTF. Variable domain in full (rest from reference TRBV7-2 and TRBJ1-2): GAGVSQSPSNKVTEKGKDVELRCDPISGHTALYWYRQSLGQGLEFLIYFQGNSAPDKSGLPSDRFSAERTGGSVSTLTIQRTQQEDSAVYLCASSSQPRQTVYGYTFGSGTRLTVV.

This clone was counted between two and nine times. J is TRBJ1-3 and V is TRBV6-5; TRBD1 might be the D (5 bases). CDR1 and CDR2 from the germline V gene are MNHEY and SVGAGI. Trimming cost V 10 bases and J 0 bases, with 10 bases left between them. The length of the CDR3 is 13 residues. In nucleotides, the CDR3 is TGTGCCATCAGAGACAGCTCTGGAAACACCATATATTTT. Protein sequence: CAIRDSSGNTIYF.

J is TRBJ1-4 and V is TRBV13; 7 nucleotides align to TRBD1. CDR1 is PRHDT and CDR2 is FYEKMQ in the germline V gene (reference sequence). V was pared by 6 bases and J by 3 bases, with 10 bases of the junction left unmatched. The CDR3 has 16 amino acids. The CDR3 nucleotides read TGTGCCAGCAGTAGGGAGAGGGGGCTGGCTAATGAAAAACTGTTTTTT. It translates to CASSRERGLANEKLFF.

The chain has TRBV2 and TRBJ2-1, with D uncertain. The germline V and J ends were trimmed by 2 bases and 4 bases, with 6 bases remaining between them. The CDR3 sequence is 13 residues long. The germline V gene encodes CDR1 SNHLY and CDR2 FYNNEI. CDR3 residues: CASSERTYNEQFF. For the CDR3, the DNA is TGTGCCAGCAGTGAACGCACTTACAATGAGCAGTTCTTC.

This clone was observed once. The chain combines TRBV28 with TRBJ2-2; D call uncertain. The germline gives CDR1 MDHEN, CDR2 SYDVKM. Deletions cut 6 bases from V and 2 bases from J, with 10 bases between. The CDR3 covers 14 residues. The CDR3 nucleotides read TGTGCCAGCAGCGGGTTATTAAACACCGGGGAGCTGTTTTTT. It codes for CASSGLLNTGELFF.

V and J are TRBV19 and TRBJ1-2; D gene unclear. CDR1 and CDR2 (germline): LNHDA, SQIVND (reference sequence). Trimming removed 3 bases at V and 0 bases at J, with 11 bases between. CDR3 length: 15 residues. The CDR3 region is CASSISQAANYGYTF. Here the CDR3 DNA reads TGTGCCAGTAGTATCAGTCAGGCCGCTAACTATGGCTACACCTTC.

This clone was seen more than once but under ten times. The chain carries TRBV27 and TRBJ2-7; TRBD2 matches 11 bases. The CDR3 contains 16 residues. J gave up 3 bases and V 6 bases, and 10 bases lay outside the gene matches. The germline CDR1 and CDR2 sequences are MNHEY and SMNVEV (reference sequence). CDR3 in amino acids: CASSRRLTSGNYEQYF. For the CDR3, the DNA is TGTGCCAGCAGCCGTAGGTTGACTAGCGGGAACTACGAGCAGTACTTC.

The genes are TRBV28 and TRBJ1-4; D is unresolved. Germline V gene data show CDR1 as MDHEN and CDR2 as SYDVKM. With 6 bases removed from V and 8 bases from J, the gap between germline ends came to 13 bases. The CDR3 is made up of 13 amino acids. The chain's CDR3 is CASREPSMEKLFF. The CDR3 bases are TGTGCCAGCAGAGAGCCATCTATGGAAAAACTGTTTTTT. The full variable domain, rest sourced from reference TRBV28 and TRBJ1-4, is DVKVTQSSRYLVKRTGEKVFLECVQDMDHENMFWYRQDPGLGLRLIYFSYDVKMKEKGDIPEGYSVSREKKERFSLILESASTNQTSMYLCASREPSMEKLFFGSGTQLSVL.

The V and J genes are TRBV5-4 and TRBJ2-7, with TRBD2 as a possible D gene (7 bases). The CDR3 is made up of 15 amino acids. The germline V and J ends were trimmed by 2 bases and 8 bases, with 20 bases remaining between them. Germline V gene data show CDR1 as SGHNT and CDR2 as YYREEE (reference sequence). The CDR3 DNA is TGTGCCAGCAGCTTCAAAGGGGGAGGGGAGGAAAAGCAGTACTTC. Its protein product is CASSFKGGGEEKQYF.

The chain couples TRBV5-1 to TRBJ2-3; 9 bases align to TRBD2. V was clipped by 4 bases and J by 0 bases; unmatched bases: 6. CDR3 length: 16 residues. The germline V gene has CDR1 SGHRS and CDR2 YFSETQ. The CDR3 sequence is CASSPGLAPSTDTQYF. The CDR3 bases are TGCGCCAGCAGCCCGGGACTAGCCCCCAGCACAGATACGCAGTATTTT.

Points on this clone: A junction end diverges from the germline sequence, so it may reflect a read error. The chain carries TRBV7-9 and TRBJ1-2; D is possibly TRBD1 (6 bases). This CDR3 region has 14 residues. The germline V gene has CDR1 SEHNR and CDR2 FQNEAQ (reference sequence). CDR3: CSSRSQGTLYGYTF. The CDR3 nucleotides read TGTTCCAGCAGATCACAGGGAACACTATACGGCTACACCTTC.

The V call is TRBV7-2, the J call TRBJ1-2, with 7 positions matching TRBD1. Per germline, CDR1 SGHTA and CDR2 FQGNSA. The CDR3 has 16 amino acids. The J segment lost 4 bases and the V segment lost 0 bases, leaving 8 bases of the junction unmatched. The chain's CDR3 is CASSLAGQEKIYGYTF. CDR3 sequence (DNA): TGTGCCAGCAGCTTAGCTGGACAGGAGAAAATCTATGGCTACACCTTC.

The chain uses TRBV7-2 and TRBJ2-5; TRBD2 matches at 10 bases. V lost 5 bases to trimming and J lost 2 bases; unmatched junction nucleotides: 5. The CDR3 runs 15 residues. Germline V gene sequence: CDR1 SGHTA, CDR2 FQGNSA. The CDR3 DNA reads as TGTGCCAGCAGCCCGACTAGCGGGCCACAAGAGACCCAGTACTTC. Amino acids: CASSPTSGPQETQYF.

The V gene is TRBV14, the J gene TRBJ2-5; D is ambiguous. Trimming left V 1 base short and J 5 bases short, with 11 bases between. Germline V lookup: CDR1 SGHDN, CDR2 FVKESK. CDR3 size: 14 residues. This CDR3 reads CASSQAGSRETQYF. CDR3 bases: TGTGCCAGCAGCCAAGCTGGCTCGCGGGAGACCCAGTACTTC.